The rows below give T cell receptor beta chains drawn from one sample of a study of shared clonotypes between healthy human individuals. TCRdb keeps only in-frame clones here, not all; method: immunoSEQ multiplex PCR. The repertoire holds hundreds of thousands of clones, with 90% to 95% as singletons. Source material: naive CD8+ T cells sorted from blood. The receptors here all came from a woman younger than 45 in good health. Both conserved end residues are part of each CDR3. A D gene is named only where the DNA matches it firmly. Clone size is shown for a subset of rows, as once, few, many or a class of expanded clone.

D gene: TRBD2
V gene: TRBV4-1
clone size: once
J gene: TRBJ2-2
CDR3 DNA: TGCGCCAGCAGCCAAGCCTCTAGCGGGAACACCGGGGAGCTGTTTTTT
CDR3 protein: CASSQASSGNTGELFF

D gene: TRBD1
V gene: TRBV6-1
clone size: NA
J gene: TRBJ2-2
CDR3 DNA: TGTGCCAGCAGTGAACAGGGGGCCGACACCGGGGAGCTGTTTTTT
CDR3 protein: CASSEQGADTGELFF

D gene: NA
V gene: TRBV19
clone size: NA
J gene: TRBJ2-7
CDR3 DNA: TGTGCCAGTAGTCCCACGGGCAGTAGGGACGAGCAGTACTTC
CDR3 protein: CASSPTGSRDEQYF

D gene: TRBD2
V gene: TRBV5-1
clone size: NA
J gene: TRBJ2-7
CDR3 DNA: TGCGCCAGCAGTTTTGGACTAGCCTCAGACTACGAGCAGTACTTC
CDR3 protein: CASSFGLASDYEQYF

D gene: NA
V gene: TRBV28
clone size: NA
J gene: TRBJ2-5
CDR3 DNA: TGTGCCAGTTCGTCCCAGGAAGAGACCCAGTACTTC
CDR3 protein: CASSSQEETQYF

D gene: NA
V gene: TRBV28
clone size: once
J gene: TRBJ2-7
CDR3 DNA: TGTGCCAGCAACGCCAGGCCCGACGAGCAGTACTTC
CDR3 protein: CASNARPDEQYF

D gene: TRBD1
V gene: TRBV7-9
clone size: NA
J gene: TRBJ1-2
CDR3 DNA: TGTGCCAGCTCACAGGGGAACTATGGCTACACCTTC
CDR3 protein: CASSQGNYGYTF

D gene: NA
V gene: TRBV6-1
clone size: NA
J gene: TRBJ2-7
CDR3 DNA: TGTGCCAGCAGTTTGGGACCGTCCTACGAGCAGTACTTC
CDR3 protein: CASSLGPSYEQYF

D gene: NA
V gene: TRBV27
clone size: NA
J gene: TRBJ2-7
CDR3 DNA: TGTGCCAGCAGTTTCGCGACAGGACCCGGGCAGTACTTC
CDR3 protein: CASSFATGPGQYF

D gene: NA
V gene: TRBV11-2
clone size: NA
J gene: TRBJ2-3
CDR3 DNA: TGTGCCAGCAGCGCGGGACACCTAGGGAGCGGAGATACGCAGTATTTT
CDR3 protein: CASSAGHLGSGDTQYF

D gene: NA
V gene: TRBV2
clone size: NA
J gene: TRBJ2-7
CDR3 DNA: TGTGCCAGCAGTGAAGAGCGGAGCTCCTACGAGCAGTACTTC
CDR3 protein: CASSEERSSYEQYF

D gene: TRBD1
V gene: TRBV19
clone size: NA
J gene: TRBJ2-7
CDR3 DNA: TGTGCCAGTAGTAGATCGGGACAGAGCTCCTACGAGCAGTACTTC
CDR3 protein: CASSRSGQSSYEQYF

D gene: TRBD2
V gene: TRBV27
clone size: NA
J gene: TRBJ2-4
CDR3 DNA: TGTGCCAGCAGTTTGGCGGGAGGGGACAAAAACATTCAGTACTTC
CDR3 protein: CASSLAGGDKNIQYF

D gene: TRBD1
V gene: TRBV27
clone size: NA
J gene: TRBJ1-2
CDR3 DNA: TGTGCCAGCAGTTTAGCGACAGGGGACTATGGCTACACCTTC
CDR3 protein: CASSLATGDYGYTF

D gene: NA
V gene: TRBV27
clone size: NA
J gene: TRBJ2-1
CDR3 DNA: TGTGCCAGCAGTTTGGACCGCAATGAGCAGTTCTTC
CDR3 protein: CASSLDRNEQFF

D gene: TRBD2
V gene: TRBV5-1
clone size: NA
J gene: TRBJ2-7
CDR3 DNA: TGCGCCAGCAGCTTGGGGCTAGCGGGAGGGCCCCCAGACGAGCAGTACTTC
CDR3 protein: CASSLGLAGGPPDEQYF

D gene: TRBD1
V gene: TRBV7-9
clone size: NA
J gene: TRBJ1-1
CDR3 DNA: TGTGCCAGCAGCTTACGAGGGACAGGGGCTAACACTGAAGCTTTCTTT
CDR3 protein: CASSLRGTGANTEAFF

D gene: NA
V gene: TRBV5-5
clone size: few
J gene: TRBJ1-2
CDR3 DNA: TGTGCCAGCAGCTTGATGGGGGACATAGGCTACACCTTC
CDR3 protein: CASSLMGDIGYTF

D gene: NA
V gene: TRBV19
clone size: NA
J gene: TRBJ2-7
CDR3 DNA: TGTGCCAGTAGTATAGATCGACTAGACGGGACCCATTACGAGCAGTACTTC
CDR3 protein: CASSIDRLDGTHYEQYF

D gene: NA
V gene: TRBV28
clone size: NA
J gene: TRBJ2-7
CDR3 DNA: TGTGCCAGCAGTTTATCGAAAGGTCAGAACTCCTACGAGCAGTACTTC
CDR3 protein: CASSLSKGQNSYEQYF

D gene: NA
V gene: TRBV6-5
clone size: NA
J gene: TRBJ1-3
CDR3 DNA: TGTGCCAGCAGTCACGGCCGGGGGTCTGGAAACACCATATATTTT
CDR3 protein: CASSHGRGSGNTIYF

D gene: TRBD1
V gene: TRBV25-1
clone size: NA
J gene: TRBJ2-7
CDR3 DNA: TGTGCCAGCAGTGAGACAGGGCCCGAGCAGTACTTC
CDR3 protein: CASSETGPEQYF

D gene: NA
V gene: TRBV30
clone size: NA
J gene: TRBJ2-6
CDR3 DNA: TGTGCCTGGAGTATCCACAGCGGCTCTGGGGCCAACGTCCTGACTTTC
CDR3 protein: CAWSIHSGSGANVLTF

D gene: NA
V gene: TRBV27
clone size: NA
J gene: TRBJ2-3
CDR3 DNA: TGTGCCAGCAGTTTGAGAACTAGCACAGATACGCAGTATTTT
CDR3 protein: CASSLRTSTDTQYF

D gene: NA
V gene: TRBV4-1
clone size: NA
J gene: TRBJ2-3
CDR3 DNA: TGCGCCCCACCAGGACATCCCCCGGCAGATACGCAGTATTTT
CDR3 protein: CAPPGHPPADTQYF

D gene: NA
V gene: TRBV2
clone size: few
J gene: TRBJ2-1
CDR3 DNA: TGTGCCAGCAGTTCGTGGGACAATGAGCAGTTCTTC
CDR3 protein: CASSSWDNEQFF

D gene: TRBD2
V gene: TRBV6-1
clone size: NA
J gene: TRBJ2-7
CDR3 DNA: TGTGCCAGCAGTGAGGGACTAGCGGGGCCGTTTGGGTTCGCCTACGAGCAGTACTTC
CDR3 protein: CASSEGLAGPFGFAYEQYF

D gene: TRBD1
V gene: TRBV28
clone size: NA
J gene: TRBJ1-6
CDR3 DNA: TGTGCCAGCAGCCTCTGGGACAGGGGAGGCAATTCACCCCTCCACTTT
CDR3 protein: CASSLWDRGGNSPLHF

D gene: NA
V gene: TRBV28
clone size: NA
J gene: TRBJ1-2
CDR3 DNA: TGTGCCAGCAGTGACCCGGGACATCAGAGCTACACCTTC
CDR3 protein: CASSDPGHQSYTF

D gene: NA
V gene: TRBV15
clone size: NA
J gene: TRBJ2-1
CDR3 DNA: TGTGCCACCAGCAGAACCTTCGTGAAGGGATACAATGAGCAGTTCTTC
CDR3 protein: CATSRTFVKGYNEQFF

D gene: NA
V gene: TRBV9
clone size: once
J gene: TRBJ2-2
CDR3 DNA: TGTGCCAGCAGCGAAGGACAACACACCGGGGAGCTGTTTTTT
CDR3 protein: CASSEGQHTGELFF

D gene: TRBD1
V gene: TRBV5-8
clone size: NA
J gene: TRBJ2-7
CDR3 DNA: TGTGCCAGCAGCTTGGGACAGGGGGCCGAGCAGTACTTC
CDR3 protein: CASSLGQGAEQYF